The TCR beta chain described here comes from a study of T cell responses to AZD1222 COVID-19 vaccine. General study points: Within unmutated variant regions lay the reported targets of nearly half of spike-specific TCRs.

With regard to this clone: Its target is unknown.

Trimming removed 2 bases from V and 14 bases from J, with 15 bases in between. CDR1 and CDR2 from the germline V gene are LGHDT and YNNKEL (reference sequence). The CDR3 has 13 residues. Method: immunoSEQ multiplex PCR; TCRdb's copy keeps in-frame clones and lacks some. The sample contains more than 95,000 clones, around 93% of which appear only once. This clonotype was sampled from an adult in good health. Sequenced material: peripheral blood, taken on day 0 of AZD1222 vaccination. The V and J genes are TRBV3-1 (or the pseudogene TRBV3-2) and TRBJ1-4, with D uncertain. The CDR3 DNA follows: TGTGCCAGCAGCCAAAATCAGGCGGTCGGGCTGTTTTTT. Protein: CASSQNQAVGLFF.